This T cell receptor beta chain was captured in a study of T cell responses to AZD1222 COVID-19 vaccine. Generated by immunoSEQ multiplex PCR, the TCRdb table keeps only in-frame clones and is missing some. The sample contains about 120,000 clones, 70% to 90% of which appear only once. The CDR3 runs 18 residues. Trimming removed 0 bases from V and 4 bases from J, with 21 bases in between. The germline CDR1 and CDR2 sequences are WNHNN and SYGVQD (reference sequence). This chain connects TRBV10-1 to TRBJ2-5; possible D gene TRBD2, 6 bases. The TCR originated in an adult in good health. Source: peripheral blood, taken on day 0 of AZD1222 vaccination. CDR3 amino acids: CASSESGGTQSRGETQYF. The DNA for the CDR3 is TGCGCCAGCAGTGAGTCCGGCGGGACTCAGTCAAGGGGAGAGACCCAGTACTTC.